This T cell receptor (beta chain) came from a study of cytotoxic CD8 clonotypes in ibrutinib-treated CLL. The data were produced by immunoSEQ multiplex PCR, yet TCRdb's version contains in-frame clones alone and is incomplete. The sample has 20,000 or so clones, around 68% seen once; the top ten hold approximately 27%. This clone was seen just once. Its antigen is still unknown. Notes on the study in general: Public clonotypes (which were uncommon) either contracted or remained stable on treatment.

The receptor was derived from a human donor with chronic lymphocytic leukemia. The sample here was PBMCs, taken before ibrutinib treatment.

This chain's CDR3 is CASSRTDYGYTF. The DNA of the CDR3 is TGTGCCAGCTCGCGGACAGACTATGGCTACACCTTC. V gene TRBV18 combines with J gene TRBJ1-2, with D tentatively TRBD1 (6 bases). The V and J ends lost 6 bases and 3 bases respectively, with 8 bases between them. Germline V gene data show CDR1 as KGHSH and CDR2 as LQKENI. This CDR3 is built from 12 residues.